The 24 T cell receptor beta chains below all came from one sample that was sequenced in a study of blood T cell repertoires in COVID-19. This table comes from immunoSEQ multiplex PCR, and its TCRdb copy is limited to in-frame clones, with some not included. The sample lists roughly 43,000 clones, 86% occurring once. The specimen was peripheral blood. Receptor source: a man aged 55-75 years with active COVID-19.

The rearrangement links TRBV11-2 to TRBJ1-2; 8 bases are a match to TRBD1. CDR1 and CDR2 from the germline V gene are SGHAT and FQNNGV. Trimming at V came to 2 bases and at J to 4 bases, leaving 9 bases not matched to a gene. This CDR3 region has 16 residues. CDR3 in amino acids: CASSLMLVGQGYGYTF. CDR3 nucleotide sequence: TGTGCCAGCAGCTTAATGCTGGTCGGACAGGGCTATGGCTACACCTTC.

The chain links TRBV19 to TRBJ2-2, with 10 bases fitting TRBD1. V was clipped by 5 bases and J by 4 bases; unmatched bases: 4. CDR3 size: 15 residues. Germline loops: CDR1 LNHDA, CDR2 SQIVND (reference sequence). The CDR3 loop reads CASSPGQGTTGELFF. The CDR3 DNA is TGTGCCAGTAGTCCGGGACAGGGGACCACCGGGGAGCTGTTTTTT.

The genes are TRBV27 and TRBJ1-6; 10 bases fit TRBD1. Looked up from germline, CDR1 is MNHEY and CDR2 is SMNVEV (reference sequence). CDR3 length equals 18 residues. The V segment lost 3 bases and the J segment 7 bases; nucleotides outside the gene matches: 12. CDR3 sequence: CASSLEGGQGIWNSPLHF. DNA for the CDR3: TGTGCCAGCAGTTTGGAGGGGGGACAGGGGATATGGAATTCACCCCTCCACTTT.

The chain carries TRBV11-2 and TRBJ2-7; 14 bases line up with TRBD2. Germline V gives CDR1 SGHAT, CDR2 FQNNGV. CDR3 length: 15 residues. V shed 1 base and J 4 bases; nucleotides not matched to a gene: 0. For the CDR3, the DNA is TGTGCCAGCAGCTTAGGACTAGCGGGAGGGTACGAGCAGTACTTC. Its translation is CASSLGLAGGYEQYF.

This clone appeared a single time. The chain combines TRBV28 with TRBJ2-1; the D gene is possibly TRBD2 (6 bases). The CDR3 runs to 15 residues. V shed 4 bases and J shed 4 bases, with 14 bases lying between them. Germline V CDR1 and CDR2: MDHEN, SYDVKM. As DNA, the CDR3 is TGTGCCAGCAGTTCCAGGGCTAGCGCGTACAATGAGCAGTTCTTC. Its translation: CASSSRASAYNEQFF.

The CDR3 bases are TGTGCCAGCTCACAGGGGGATGGCTACACCTTC. This codes for CASSQGDGYTF. This chain uses TRBV18 with TRBJ1-2; D possibly corresponds to TRBD1 (6 bases). V was cut by 4 bases and J by 6 bases, with 6 bases left in between. The CDR3 covers 11 residues. Germline values: CDR1 KGHSH, CDR2 LQKENI.

In this sample, this clone turned up a few times. The rearrangement joins TRBV4-1 to TRBJ2-7; a possible D gene is TRBD1 (6 bases). This CDR3 comprises 13 residues. V was cut by 1 base and J by 7 bases, with 11 bases left in between. Germline CDR1 and CDR2: MGHRA and YSYEKL. The CDR3 reads CASSQGTGWEQYF. CDR3 nucleotide sequence: TGCGCCAGCAGCCAAGGAACAGGGTGGGAGCAGTACTTC.

The gene calls are TRBV14 and TRBJ1-1; no clear D. Germline lookup yields CDR1 SGHDN and CDR2 FVKESK. The ends were cut back, 3 bases at V and 3 bases at J, with 11 bases in the middle. The CDR3 length is 14 residues. CDR3 DNA: TGTGCCAGCAGCCATTCGGGGTGGGACACTGAAGCTTTCTTT. Amino acids: CASSHSGWDTEAFF. The variable domain in full, completed from reference TRBV14 and TRBJ1-1, reads EAGVTQFPSHSVIEKGQTVTLRCDPISGHDNLYWYRRVMGKEIKFLLHFVKESKQDESGMPNNRFLAERTGGTYSTLKVQPAELEDSGVYFCASSHSGWDTEAFFGQGTRLTVV.

The V and J genes are TRBV19 and TRBJ1-1; 7 nucleotides align to TRBD1. Losses at the gene ends were 9 bases for V and 4 bases for J; bases not matched to a gene: 11. Germline V gives CDR1 LNHDA, CDR2 SQIVND (reference sequence). The CDR3 contains 14 residues. The CDR3 loop reads CASRDRPYGTEAFF. CDR3 in DNA: TGTGCCAGCCGGGACAGACCCTATGGCACTGAAGCTTTCTTT.

The gene calls are TRBV19 and TRBJ2-4; D gene uncertain. The V and J ends lost 4 bases and 0 bases respectively, with 16 bases between them. Germline CDR1 reads LNHDA; CDR2 reads SQIVND (reference sequence). The CDR3 consists of 17 residues. The CDR3 bases are TGTGCCAGTAGTACCAATGGGCAGTCTCTAGCCAAAAACATTCAGTACTTC. This gives the protein CASSTNGQSLAKNIQYF.

There are a few counts of this clone. The chain couples TRBV19 to TRBJ2-2; TRBD1 matches 10 bases. The length of the CDR3 is 15 residues. Germline CDR1 and CDR2: LNHDA and SQIVND (reference sequence). V lost 6 bases, J lost 4 bases, and 5 bases stayed unmatched. The CDR3 is CASRPGTGATGELFF. The CDR3 region has the DNA TGTGCCAGTAGGCCCGGGACAGGGGCCACCGGGGAGCTGTTTTTT.

This clone came up a few times. The J gene is TRBJ1-2, the V gene TRBV19; D gene uncertain. V lost 4 bases, J lost 3 bases, and 15 bases lay in between. CDR1 and CDR2 (germline): LNHDA, SQIVND (reference sequence). This CDR3 spans 15 amino acids. The CDR3 reads CASSKERGVDYGYTF. CDR3 nucleotides: TGTGCCAGTAGTAAGGAACGCGGGGTTGACTATGGCTACACCTTC.

V gene TRBV10-3 combines with J gene TRBJ2-7; D possibly corresponds to TRBD2 (7 bases). CDR1 is ENHRY and CDR2 is SYGVKD in the germline V gene. The CDR3 sequence is 14 residues long. Trimming cost V 0 bases and J 5 bases, with 11 bases left between them. The CDR3 region has the DNA TGTGCCATCAGTGAGTCGGGGGGGGGCAACGAGCAGTACTTC. This translates into CAISESGGGNEQYF.

This clone was counted once. This chain joins TRBV19 and TRBJ2-4; D may be TRBD2 (6 bases). This CDR3 region has 20 residues. Trimming shortened V by 2 bases and J by 0 bases, and 23 bases separated the two germline ends. The germline gives CDR1 LNHDA, CDR2 SQIVND (reference sequence). Here the CDR3 DNA reads TGTGCCAGTAGTATACATGGGGTCCGGGATGGCGGGGTAGCCAAAAACATTCAGTACTTC. Translated: CASSIHGVRDGGVAKNIQYF.

The genes are TRBV12-3 or TRBV12-4 and TRBJ1-1; D might be TRBD1 (6 bases). The CDR3 consists of 11 residues. V lost 7 bases and J lost 7, with 10 bases in between. The CDR3 spells CASNLGGEAFF. The DNA of the CDR3 is TGTGCCAGCAACTTAGGGGGTGAAGCTTTCTTT.

V is TRBV7-2 and J is TRBJ2-7; 8 nucleotides agree with TRBD2. Germline V lookup: CDR1 SGHTA, CDR2 FQGNSA. The CDR3 is made up of 15 amino acids. With 5 bases clipped from V and 1 base from J, the junction kept 7 bases outside the gene matches. Written as DNA, the CDR3 is TGTGCCAGCAGCCCGACTAGCGTTCCTTCCTACGAGCAGTACTTC. Translated, it gives CASSPTSVPSYEQYF.

This clone has just one count. V usage is TRBV2 and J usage is TRBJ2-7; TRBD2 aligns across 10 bases. The CDR3 consists of 15 residues. V lost 2 bases to trimming and J lost 6 bases; unmatched junction nucleotides: 7. Per germline, CDR1 SNHLY and CDR2 FYNNEI. Written as DNA, the CDR3 is TGTGCCAGCAGTGAAAGGCTAGCGGGAGTGTCCGAGCAGTACTTC. Its translation is CASSERLAGVSEQYF.

The chain uses TRBV12-3 or TRBV12-4 and TRBJ1-1, with D perhaps matching TRBD1 (6 bases). The CDR3 covers 11 residues. V was shortened by 5 bases and J by 11 bases, with 12 bases between the two germline ends. Here the CDR3 DNA reads TGTGCCAGCAGTACAGGGATCTGGGCTTTCTTT. It encodes CASSTGIWAFF.

V gene TRBV11-2 combines with J gene TRBJ2-7; the D gene is possibly TRBD1 (5 bases). CDR1 and CDR2 (germline): SGHAT, FQNNGV. The length of the CDR3 is 14 residues. Trimming removed 5 bases from V and 0 bases from J, with 11 bases in between. The CDR3 coding sequence is TGTGCCAGCAGCCAAGGACACTACTCCTACGAGCAGTACTTC. Protein sequence: CASSQGHYSYEQYF.

The V and J genes are TRBV28 and TRBJ1-2; unclear D gene. Trimming left V 4 bases short and J 4 bases short, with 13 bases between. CDR1 is MDHEN, CDR2 SYDVKM, per germline. The length of the CDR3 is 14 residues. CDR3 DNA: TGTGCCAGCAGTTCGAGGTTCGTTGCCTATGGCTACACCTTC. It yields the protein CASSSRFVAYGYTF.

The J gene is TRBJ2-1, the V gene TRBV30; D possibly corresponds to TRBD1 (5 bases). V was pared by 0 bases and J by 12 bases, with 12 bases between. This CDR3 region has 12 residues. CDR1 GTSNPN and CDR2 SVGIG come from the germline V gene (reference sequence). DNA for the CDR3: TGTGCCTGGAGTGTCCCCGGCACAGGGCAGTTCTTC. Protein: CAWSVPGTGQFF.

This rearrangement joins TRBV29-1 to TRBJ1-2, with D maybe TRBD1 (6 bases). CDR3 size: 13 residues. In germline, CDR1 is SQVTM, CDR2 ANQGSEA. V was trimmed by 4 bases and J by 0 bases, leaving 9 bases between them. Here the CDR3 DNA reads TGCAGCGTTGGGTCAGGGGCTAACTATGGCTACACCTTC. This codes for CSVGSGANYGYTF.

This clone appeared a few times. This chain joins TRBV6-6 and TRBJ1-6, with 7 positions matching TRBD1. Per germline, CDR1 MNHNY and CDR2 SVGAGI (reference sequence). With 2 bases clipped from V and 7 bases from J, the junction kept 2 bases outside the gene matches. The CDR3 runs 14 residues. Here the CDR3 DNA reads TGTGCCAGCAGTTACAGGGGGCTCAATTCACCCCTCCACTTT. It is translated as CASSYRGLNSPLHF.

V gene TRBV5-1 combines with J gene TRBJ1-1, with a possible D match to TRBD1 (5 bases). Between the trimmed V and J ends, which lost 5 bases and 0 bases, there was a span of 14 bases. CDR3 length: 15 residues. CDR1 is SGHRS and CDR2 is YFSETQ in the germline V gene. In nucleotides, the CDR3 is TGCGCCAGCAGTCCAGGGCCTGACCTGAACACTGAAGCTTTCTTT. This gives the protein CASSPGPDLNTEAFF.